Presented here are 13 T cell receptor beta chains from one specimen sequenced in a study of shared clonotypes between healthy human individuals. Profiled with immunoSEQ multiplex PCR; TCRdb holds only in-frame clones, not every one. The top ten hold around 12% of the sample, which has approximately 500,000 clones, more than 75% seen once. The sample taken for sequencing was PBMCs. The receptors were gathered from a middle-aged woman in good health. Some clones in this sample may be carry-over from other donors' samples.

The V gene is TRBV4-3, the J gene TRBJ2-5; 9 bases fit TRBD2. The V gene end was trimmed by 1 base and the J gene end by 3 bases; junction bases not matched to a gene: 3. The germline V gene has CDR1 LGHNA and CDR2 YSLEER. The CDR3 has 15 residues. Here the CDR3 reads CASSQVASGKETQYF. Written as DNA, the CDR3 is TGCGCCAGCAGCCAAGTGGCTAGCGGGAAAGAGACCCAGTACTTC.

This rearrangement joins TRBV19 to TRBJ2-7, with 7 bases identical to TRBD1. CDR1 and CDR2 (germline): LNHDA, SQIVND (reference sequence). The CDR3 loop spans 16 amino acids. V dropped 1 base and J dropped 0; count of bases not matched to a gene: 6. In nucleotides, the CDR3 is TGTGCCAGTAGTATAGCCACGACAGGGATCTCCTACGAGCAGTACTTC. Translation gives CASSIATTGISYEQYF.

The gene calls are TRBV18 and TRBJ1-5; D remains ambiguous. The CDR3 runs to 13 residues. V lost 2 bases and J lost 10, with 12 bases in between. CDR1 is KGHSH and CDR2 is LQKENI in the germline V gene. CDR3 region: CASSPGESGPQHF. Here the CDR3 DNA reads TGTGCCAGCTCACCAGGAGAATCAGGCCCCCAGCATTTT.

This chain connects TRBV4-1 to TRBJ1-2, with 7 nucleotides matching TRBD1. CDR1 is MGHRA and CDR2 is YSYEKL in the germline V gene. The CDR3 runs to 17 residues. The V segment lost 1 base and the J segment 0 bases; nucleotides outside the gene matches: 8. As DNA, the CDR3 is TGCGCCAGCAGCCAAGGAGGCAGGGGGGGGGCTAACTATGGCTACACCTTC. Amino acid sequence: CASSQGGRGGANYGYTF.

This clone was recorded once. The V gene is TRBV14, the J gene TRBJ2-3, with TRBD2 matching over 13 bases. Unmatched junction bases numbered 6, after V lost 1 base and J lost 14 bases. The CDR3 covers 14 residues. Germline CDR1 SGHDN, CDR2 FVKESK. CDR3 loop: CASSQGTSGSYRYF. The CDR3 DNA sequence: TGTGCCAGCAGCCAAGGGACTAGCGGGAGTTATCGGTATTTT.

The chain combines TRBV5-1 with TRBJ1-4, with TRBD1 matching 8 bases. CDR3 length: 14 residues. Germline CDR1 is SGHRS and CDR2 is YFSETQ. The V segment lost 0 bases and the J segment 7 bases; nucleotides outside the gene matches: 2. CDR3 bases: TGCGCCAGCAGCTTGGACAGGGGGACTGAAAAACTGTTTTTT. Its protein product is CASSLDRGTEKLFF.

The rearrangement links TRBV6-5 to TRBJ2-7, with D uncertain. The CDR3 is made up of 13 amino acids. V was clipped by 6 bases and J by 3 bases, with 12 bases between them. In germline, CDR1 is MNHEY, CDR2 SVGAGI. Here the CDR3 DNA reads TGTGCCAGCAGACGCGGACGCAACTACGAGCAGTACTTC. This encodes CASRRGRNYEQYF.

A few counts support this clone. The V call is TRBV2, the J call TRBJ1-6; D is unresolved. This CDR3 is built from 15 residues. Trimming shortened V by 8 bases and J by 8 bases, and 19 bases separated the two germline ends. Germline CDR1 is SNHLY and CDR2 is FYNNEI. DNA for the CDR3: TGTGCCAGCGACCCCAGAGGGAATGGGGATTCACCCCTCCACTTT. Amino acid sequence: CASDPRGNGDSPLHF.

The chain couples TRBV11-2 to TRBJ1-2; TRBD1 is a possible D gene (5 bases). This CDR3 spans 14 amino acids. Between the trimmed V and J ends, which lost 5 bases and 7 bases, there was a span of 17 bases. In germline, CDR1 is SGHAT, CDR2 FQNNGV. CDR3 DNA sequence: TGTGCCAGCAGCGTCCGGGGGAGAGCGAGTGGCTACACCTTC. This gives the protein CASSVRGRASGYTF.

V is TRBV7-8 and J is TRBJ2-2; D gene ambiguous. Germline values: CDR1 SGHVS, CDR2 FQNEAQ. There are 13 residues in the CDR3. V lost 5 bases to trimming and J lost 3 bases, with 7 bases between them. The CDR3 DNA reads as TGTGCCAGCAGCCAACTATACACCGGGGAGCTGTTTTTT. This encodes CASSQLYTGELFF.

The chain carries TRBV28 and TRBJ2-7, with D tentatively TRBD1 (5 bases). The germline V and J ends were trimmed by 3 bases and 5 bases, with 14 bases remaining between them. This CDR3 comprises 14 residues. CDR1 and CDR2 (germline): MDHEN, SYDVKM. The CDR3 DNA reads TGTGCCAGCAGTTTGGGGCAGGGTTGGCACGAGCAGTACTTC. Its translation: CASSLGQGWHEQYF. The whole variable domain, filled in from reference TRBV28 and TRBJ2-7, reads DVKVTQSSRYLVKRTGEKVFLECVQDMDHENMFWYRQDPGLGLRLIYFSYDVKMKEKGDIPEGYSVSREKKERFSLILESASTNQTSMYLCASSLGQGWHEQYFGPGTRLTVT.

The chain couples TRBV27 to TRBJ2-7, with no clear D. CDR1 MNHEY and CDR2 SMNVEV come from the germline V gene (reference sequence). V was clipped by 5 bases and J by 2 bases, with 10 bases between them. CDR3 length: 13 amino acids. Written as DNA, the CDR3 is TGTGCCAGCAGTCCCAGTATTACCTACGAGCAGTACTTC. This codes for CASSPSITYEQYF.

The chain is built from TRBV19 and TRBJ2-7; 9 bases are shared with TRBD1. Trimming at V came to 5 bases and at J to 9 bases, leaving 8 bases not matched to a gene. The germline V gene encodes CDR1 LNHDA and CDR2 SQIVND (reference sequence). CDR3 length: 13 residues. CDR3 in DNA: TGTGCCAGTAGTGGAAGCTCGGACAGGGGGCAGTACTTC. This codes for CASSGSSDRGQYF. Drawing the rest from reference TRBV19 and TRBJ2-7, the complete variable domain is DGGITQSPKYLFRKEGQNVTLSCEQNLNHDAMYWYRQDPGQGLRLIYYSQIVNDFQKGDIAEGYSVSREKKESFPLTVTSAQKNPTAFYLCASSGSSDRGQYFGPGTRLTVT.